This passage covers 9 T cell receptor beta chains from one sample sequenced in a study of spatial heterogeneity in lung cancer. TCRdb analysed the 5' RACE reads with MiXCR anew, one entry per CDR3 protein. The sample holds tens of thousands of distinct CDR3 sequences, 12% to 15% seen once. Noted time point: sample taken at primary tumor resection. Sample: PBMCs, taken at surgery. The receptor set was obtained from a male donor with early-stage non-small cell lung cancer.

This chain joins TRBV3-1 and TRBJ2-3, with TRBD1 matching over 8 bases. The CDR3 contains 16 residues. J was trimmed by 4 bases and V by 0 bases; bases with no gene match: 6. CDR1 and CDR2 (germline): LGHDT, YNNKEL (reference sequence). The CDR3 region is CASSQDGRGLADTQYF. The CDR3 region has the DNA TGTGCCAGCAGCCAAGATGGCAGGGGGCTTGCAGATACGCAGTATTTT.

V is TRBV10-3 and J is TRBJ1-2, with a weak D call TRBD1 (6 bases). The CDR3 length is 12 residues. Trimming shortened V by 8 bases and J by 5 bases, and 12 bases separated the two germline ends. Germline values: CDR1 ENHRY, CDR2 SYGVKD. The CDR3 region has the DNA TGTGCCATCGGCATGGACAGTTATGGCTACACCTTC. It is translated as CAIGMDSYGYTF.

This clonotype was counted only a few times. The chain carries TRBV5-1 and TRBJ1-1; D possibly corresponds to TRBD1 (5 bases). Trimming shortened V by 0 bases and J by 0 bases, and 9 bases separated the two germline ends. The germline CDR1 and CDR2 sequences are SGHRS and YFSETQ. The CDR3 contains 15 residues. CDR3 residues: CASSLESGLNTEAFF. The CDR3 DNA follows: TGCGCCAGCAGCTTGGAGTCAGGGCTGAACACTGAAGCTTTCTTT. The full variable domain, in which reference TRBV5-1 and TRBJ1-1 provide the parts outside the CDR3, is KAGVTQTPRYLIKTRGQQVTLSCSPISGHRSVSWYQQTPGQGLQFLFEYFSETQRNKGNFPGRFSGRQFSNSRSEMNVSTLELGDSALYLCASSLESGLNTEAFFGQGTRLTVV.

This clonotype has a count of ten or more. The chain uses TRBV6-2 or TRBV6-3 and TRBJ2-2; possibly TRBD2 for D (5 bases). V lost 8 bases to trimming and J lost 1 base, with 14 bases between them. CDR3 length: 15 amino acids. From germline, CDR1 is MNHEY and CDR2 SVGEGT. In DNA, the CDR3 is TGTGCCAGCGCGGGTGCTATGTTGAACACCGGGGAGCTGTTTTTT. Protein sequence: CASAGAMLNTGELFF.

V and J are TRBV4-2 and TRBJ2-3, with 8 positions matching TRBD2. The CDR3 consists of 17 residues. The J segment lost 2 bases and the V segment lost 5 bases, leaving 12 bases of the junction unmatched. CDR1 is LGHNA and CDR2 is YNFKEQ in the germline V gene. CDR3 sequence: CASSGGDGLALTDTQYF. In nucleotides, the CDR3 is TGTGCCAGCAGCGGGGGGGATGGACTAGCCCTCACAGATACGCAGTATTTT.

In this sample, this clonotype turned up many times. The J gene is TRBJ2-7, the V gene TRBV23-1, with D hard to call. TRBV23-1 is noted as an ORF with a role that remains uncertain. Between the trimmed V and J ends, which lost 0 bases and 6 bases, there was a span of 18 bases. CDR3 length: 16 residues. CDR3 loop: CASSQSIAARWTEQYF. The CDR3, as DNA: TGCGCCAGCAGTCAATCCATTGCAGCGAGATGGACCGAGCAGTACTTC.

V gene TRBV5-1 combines with J gene TRBJ1-1, with D possibly being TRBD1 (6 bases). This CDR3 has 15 amino acids. The germline CDR1 and CDR2 sequences are SGHRS and YFSETQ. V lost 5 bases to trimming and J lost 3 bases, with 17 bases between them. As DNA, the CDR3 is TGCGCCAGCAGAGCGAACAGGGCTGCGGACACTGAAGCTTTCTTT. Translated: CASRANRAADTEAFF.

The gene calls are TRBV28 and TRBJ2-2; 7 bases agree with TRBD2. CDR3 length equals 16 residues. V dropped 2 bases and J dropped 5; count of bases not matched to a gene: 8. Germline V gene data show CDR1 as MDHEN and CDR2 as SYDVKM. The CDR3 spells CASSLRGRARTGELFF. The CDR3 DNA is TGTGCCAGCAGTTTACGAGGGAGGGCCCGGACCGGGGAGCTGTTTTTT.

In its sample, this clonotype was seen a few times. V usage is TRBV30 and J usage is TRBJ1-1; 10 positions agree with TRBD1. CDR1 GTSNPN and CDR2 SVGIG come from the germline V gene (reference sequence). The CDR3 runs 16 residues. V shed 4 bases and J 1 base; nucleotides not matched to a gene: 9. CDR3 DNA: TGTGCCTGGAAACGAGACAGGGGGCTGCGGAACACTGAAGCTTTCTTT. It is translated as CAWKRDRGLRNTEAFF.